This paragraph reports one T cell receptor beta chain. The record originates from a study of control samples from healthy donors and cancer patients. V lost 1 base, J lost 4 bases, and 3 bases stayed unmatched. Germline assignment: CDR1 SGHDT and CDR2 YYEEEE. The CDR3 has 14 amino acids. TCRdb's copy holds only in-frame clones and misses some; the assay was immunoSEQ multiplex PCR. This table holds roughly 370,000 clones, around 90% found once. The gene calls are TRBV5-6 and TRBJ1-1, with 8 bases lining up with TRBD1. Sequenced sample: PBMCs. This clonotype was obtained from a man aged 40-49 years with head and neck cancer. CDR3 coding DNA: TGTGCCAGCAGCTTGCAGGGGGCGAGCACTGAAGCTTTCTTT. This encodes CASSLQGASTEAFF.